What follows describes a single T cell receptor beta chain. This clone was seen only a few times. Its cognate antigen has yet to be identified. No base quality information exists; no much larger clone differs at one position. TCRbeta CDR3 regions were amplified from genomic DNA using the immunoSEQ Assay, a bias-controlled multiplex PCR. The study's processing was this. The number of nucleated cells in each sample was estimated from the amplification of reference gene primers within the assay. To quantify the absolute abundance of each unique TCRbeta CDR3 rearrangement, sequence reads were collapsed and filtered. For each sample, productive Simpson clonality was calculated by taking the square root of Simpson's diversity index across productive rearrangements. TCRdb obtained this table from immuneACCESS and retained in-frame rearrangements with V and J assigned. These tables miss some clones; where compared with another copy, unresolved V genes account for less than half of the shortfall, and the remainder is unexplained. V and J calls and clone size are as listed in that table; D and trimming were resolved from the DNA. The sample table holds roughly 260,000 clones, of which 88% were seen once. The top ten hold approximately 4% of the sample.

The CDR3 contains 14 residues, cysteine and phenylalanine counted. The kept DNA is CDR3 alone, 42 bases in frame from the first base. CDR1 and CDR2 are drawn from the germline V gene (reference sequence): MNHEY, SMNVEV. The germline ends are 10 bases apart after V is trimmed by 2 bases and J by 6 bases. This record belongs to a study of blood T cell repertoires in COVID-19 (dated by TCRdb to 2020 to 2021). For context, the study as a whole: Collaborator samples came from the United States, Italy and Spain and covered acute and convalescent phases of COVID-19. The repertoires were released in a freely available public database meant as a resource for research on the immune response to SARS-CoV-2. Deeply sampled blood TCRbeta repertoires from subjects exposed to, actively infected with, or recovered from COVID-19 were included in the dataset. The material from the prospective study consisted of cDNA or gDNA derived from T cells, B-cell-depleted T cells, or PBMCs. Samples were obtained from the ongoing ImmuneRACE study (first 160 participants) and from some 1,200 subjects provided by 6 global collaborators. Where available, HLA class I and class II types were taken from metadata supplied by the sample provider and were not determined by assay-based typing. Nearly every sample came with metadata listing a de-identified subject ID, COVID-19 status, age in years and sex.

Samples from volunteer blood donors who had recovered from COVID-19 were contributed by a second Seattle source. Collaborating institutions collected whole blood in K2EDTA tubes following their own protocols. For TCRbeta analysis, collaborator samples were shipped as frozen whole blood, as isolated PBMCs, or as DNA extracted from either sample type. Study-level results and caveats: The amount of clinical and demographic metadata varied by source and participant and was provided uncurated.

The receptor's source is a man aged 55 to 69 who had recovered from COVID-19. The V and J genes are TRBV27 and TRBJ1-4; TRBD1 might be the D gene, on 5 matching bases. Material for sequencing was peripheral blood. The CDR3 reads CASSLDSLDEKLFF. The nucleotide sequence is TGTGCCAGCAGTTTAGACAGCCTGGATGAAAAACTGTTTTTT.